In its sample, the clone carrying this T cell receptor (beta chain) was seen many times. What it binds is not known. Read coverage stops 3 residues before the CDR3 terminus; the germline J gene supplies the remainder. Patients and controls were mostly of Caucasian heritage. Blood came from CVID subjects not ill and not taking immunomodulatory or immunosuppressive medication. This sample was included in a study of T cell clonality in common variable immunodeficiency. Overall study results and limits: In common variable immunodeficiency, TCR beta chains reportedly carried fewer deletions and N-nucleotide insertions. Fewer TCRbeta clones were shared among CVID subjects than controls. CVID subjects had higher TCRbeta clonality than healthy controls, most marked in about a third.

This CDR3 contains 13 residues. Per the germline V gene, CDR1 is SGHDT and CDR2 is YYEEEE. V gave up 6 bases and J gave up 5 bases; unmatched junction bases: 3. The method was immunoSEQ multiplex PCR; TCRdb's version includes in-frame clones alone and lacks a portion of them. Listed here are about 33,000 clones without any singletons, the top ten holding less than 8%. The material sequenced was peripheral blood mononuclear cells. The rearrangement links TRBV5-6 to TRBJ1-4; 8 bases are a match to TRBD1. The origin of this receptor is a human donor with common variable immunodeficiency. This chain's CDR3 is CASTRTGNEKLFF. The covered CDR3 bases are TGTGCCAGCACCAGGACAGGGAATGAAAAA.